This entry lists 17 T cell receptor beta chains sequenced from one sample in a study of cytomegalovirus exposure and HLA in healthy donors. PCR amplification relied on 60 Vbeta primers (plus 13 Jbeta primers). Libraries were prepared by immunoSEQ multiplex PCR; TCRdb keeps only in-frame clonotypes and omits some of them. Of approximately 250,000 clones in the sample, 78% were seen once. The sample was PBMCs. Source of these receptors: a boy younger than 18 in good health and CMV-seronegative.

This sequence joins TRBV15 and TRBJ1-2, with unresolved D. There are 14 residues in the CDR3. With 0 bases removed from V and 4 bases from J, the gap between germline ends came to 9 bases. Germline CDR1 and CDR2: LNHNV and YYDKDF (reference sequence). In DNA, the CDR3 is TGTGCCACCAGCAGAGATAGGCAGGTCTATGGCTACACCTTC. This translates into CATSRDRQVYGYTF. Looking up the rest from reference TRBV15 and TRBJ1-2 gives the full variable domain: DAMVIQNPRYQVTQFGKPVTLSCSQTLNHNVMYWYQQKSSQAPKLLFHYYDKDFNNEADTPDNFQSRRPNTSFCFLDIRSPGLGDTAMYLCATSRDRQVYGYTFGSGTRLTVV.

The V and J genes are TRBV15 and TRBJ1-2; 11 nucleotides align to TRBD1. Germline V gene sequence: CDR1 LNHNV, CDR2 YYDKDF (reference sequence). The CDR3 length is 17 residues. The V and J ends lost 6 bases and 3 bases, in that order; junction bases with no gene match: 12. The CDR3: CATRPPSGDRGDYGYTF. The CDR3 DNA follows: TGTGCCACCAGACCCCCAAGTGGGGACAGGGGGGACTATGGCTACACCTTC.

This clone was observed a single time. This CDR3 is also generated by other DNA sequences in the sample. V gene TRBV5-1 combines with J gene TRBJ2-4; 10 nucleotides line up with TRBD1. The junction had 6 bases not matched to a gene; V was cut back by 4 bases and J by 11 bases. The CDR3 runs to 13 residues. CDR1 and CDR2 from the germline V gene are SGHRS and YFSETQ. This CDR3 reads CASSLPDRGLQYF. The CDR3 nucleotides are TGCGCCAGCAGCCTACCCGACAGGGGGCTTCAGTACTTC.

This sequence joins TRBV29-1 and TRBJ2-2, with 8 bases matching TRBD1. CDR1 SQVTM and CDR2 ANQGSEA come from the germline V gene. This CDR3 is built from 15 residues. V gave up 6 bases and J gave up 5 bases; unmatched junction bases: 11. The CDR3 nucleotides read TGCAGCGTCCGGACAGGGTCGACGGGGACCGGGGAGCTGTTTTTT. It yields the protein CSVRTGSTGTGELFF.

The J gene is TRBJ2-1, the V gene TRBV9; the match to TRBD2 covers 11 bases. Trimming took 0 bases from V and 5 from J; bases not matched to a gene: 4. This CDR3 has 16 residues. The germline V gene has CDR1 SGDLS and CDR2 YYNGEE. CDR3 coding DNA: TGTGCCAGCAGCGTAGAAGCTAGCGGGGGGAACAATGAGCAGTTCTTC. It is translated as CASSVEASGGNNEQFF.

The chain employs TRBV21-1 and TRBJ1-2. TRBV21-1 is classified as a pseudogene. The CDR3 has 14 amino acids. In DNA, the CDR3 is TGTGCCAGCAGCAAAGGTCGGGGAGGCTATGGCTACACCTTC. Translating it yields CASSKGRGGYGYTF.

This chain uses TRBV6-1 with TRBJ2-5; TRBD2 matches at 9 bases. Germline lookup yields CDR1 MNHNS and CDR2 SASEGT. With V trimmed by 7 bases and J by 0 bases, 3 bases remained unmatched. The CDR3 length is 14 residues. CDR3 nucleotides: TGTGCCAGCAACCTAGCGGGGAACCAAGAGACCCAGTACTTC. Translated: CASNLAGNQETQYF.

J is TRBJ2-7 and V is TRBV27; 9 nucleotides line up with TRBD1. The CDR3 runs to 15 residues. V shed 8 bases, J shed 0 bases, and the junction held 8 bases outside the gene matches. The germline V gene encodes CDR1 MNHEY and CDR2 SMNVEV (reference sequence). The CDR3 reads CASRYRGPSSYEQYF. In nucleotides, the CDR3 is TGTGCCAGCCGTTACAGGGGGCCCAGCTCCTACGAGCAGTACTTC.

This clone was observed a handful of times. V is TRBV30 and J is TRBJ1-5; TRBD1 agrees at 8 bases. In germline, CDR1 is GTSNPN, CDR2 SVGIG (reference sequence). The CDR3 length is 13 residues. V gave up 8 bases and J gave up 2 bases; unmatched junction bases: 5. The CDR3 protein is CASGQGRNQPQHF. The DNA for the CDR3 is TGTGCCAGTGGACAGGGCCGCAATCAGCCCCAGCATTTT.

This chain joins TRBV7-9 and TRBJ1-2; the D gene is possibly TRBD1 (5 bases). The germline V gene encodes CDR1 SEHNR and CDR2 FQNEAQ (reference sequence). The CDR3 sequence is 14 residues long. Trimming took 5 bases from V and 5 from J, leaving 15 bases between them. CDR3 coding DNA: TGTGCCAGCAGCCCCGGTGGGGGGGAATATGGCTACACCTTC. Translated: CASSPGGGEYGYTF.

V gene TRBV11-3 combines with J gene TRBJ1-2; perhaps TRBD1 as D (6 bases). CDR1 and CDR2 from the germline V gene are SGHNT and YENEEA. The CDR3 is made up of 13 amino acids. The germline V and J ends were trimmed by 2 bases and 7 bases, with 11 bases remaining between them. In nucleotides, the CDR3 is TGTGCCAGCAGCTTAATAGGCAGGGGTGGCTACACCTTC. Its translation: CASSLIGRGGYTF.

The V and J genes are TRBV18 and TRBJ1-1; weak D call: TRBD1 (6 bases). There are 16 residues in the CDR3. The V and J ends lost 2 bases and 7 bases respectively, with 20 bases between them. The germline V gene has CDR1 KGHSH and CDR2 LQKENI. The CDR3 nucleotides are TGTGCCAGCTCACCAAGGGGGGGGCCTGGTGAGGGTGAAGCTTTCTTT. This sequence encodes CASSPRGGPGEGEAFF.

This clone was recorded once. V gene TRBV4-1 combines with J gene TRBJ2-5; 15 bases fit TRBD2. CDR3 length: 19 amino acids. The junction had 13 bases not matched to a gene; V was cut back by 4 bases and J by 4 bases. Germline CDR1 MGHRA, CDR2 YSYEKL. The CDR3 DNA follows: TGCGCCAGCAGCCTAGGGACGGGACTAGCGGGAGGAGGGCTAGAGACCCAGTACTTC. Protein: CASSLGTGLAGGGLETQYF.

V is TRBV19 and J is TRBJ1-1; TRBD1 aligns across 12 bases. The CDR3 length is 16 residues. V gave up 3 bases and J gave up 1 base; unmatched junction bases: 3. In germline, CDR1 is LNHDA, CDR2 SQIVND (reference sequence). CDR3 sequence: CASSMGTGGPNTEAFF. In DNA, the CDR3 is TGTGCCAGTAGTATGGGGACAGGGGGCCCGAACACTGAAGCTTTCTTT.

The V and J genes are TRBV2 and TRBJ1-2, with D perhaps matching TRBD1 (5 bases). Trimming removed 9 bases at V and 0 bases at J, with 11 bases between. Germline V gene lookup returns CDR1 SNHLY and CDR2 FYNNEI. This CDR3 is 13 amino acids long. The CDR3 protein is CARSTATNYGYTF. CDR3 DNA: TGTGCCAGGTCGACAGCTACTAACTATGGCTACACCTTC.

J is TRBJ1-5 and V is TRBV30, with D perhaps TRBD1 (5 bases). Between the trimmed V and J ends, which lost 2 bases and 8 bases, there was a span of 13 bases. CDR3 length: 13 residues. CDR1 GTSNPN and CDR2 SVGIG come from the germline V gene (reference sequence). The CDR3 DNA reads as TGTGCCTGGAGTACAGGTGGTAAGAAGCCCCAGCATTTT. As protein: CAWSTGGKKPQHF.

In this sample, this clone turned up a few times. J is TRBJ1-2 and V is TRBV29-1, with 8 bases identical to TRBD1. The CDR3 totals 12 residues. The V gene's germline CDR1 is SQVTM and CDR2 ANQGSEA. V lost 6 bases to trimming and J lost 4 bases; unmatched junction nucleotides: 4. The CDR3 protein is CSVDRDVYGYTF. The CDR3 bases are TGCAGCGTGGACAGGGATGTCTATGGCTACACCTTC.